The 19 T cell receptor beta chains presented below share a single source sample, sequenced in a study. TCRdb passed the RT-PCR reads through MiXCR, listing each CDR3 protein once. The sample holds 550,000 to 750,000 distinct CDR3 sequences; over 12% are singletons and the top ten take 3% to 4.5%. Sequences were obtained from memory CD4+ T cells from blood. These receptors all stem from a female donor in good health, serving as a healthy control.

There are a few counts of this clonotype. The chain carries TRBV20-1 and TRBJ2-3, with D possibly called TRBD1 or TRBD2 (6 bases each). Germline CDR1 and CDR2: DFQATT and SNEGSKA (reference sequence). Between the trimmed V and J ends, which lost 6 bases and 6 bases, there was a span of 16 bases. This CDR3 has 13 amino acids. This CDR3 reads CSARIGGGDTQYF. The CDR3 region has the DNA TGCAGTGCCAGAATCGGGGGCGGGGATACGCAGTATTTT.

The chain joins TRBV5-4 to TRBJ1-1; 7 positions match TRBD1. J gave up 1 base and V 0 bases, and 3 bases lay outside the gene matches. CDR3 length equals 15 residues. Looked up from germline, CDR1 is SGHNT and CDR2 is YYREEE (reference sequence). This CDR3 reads CASSLGQGRNTEAFF. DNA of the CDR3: TGTGCCAGCAGCTTGGGACAGGGCCGGAACACTGAAGCTTTCTTT.

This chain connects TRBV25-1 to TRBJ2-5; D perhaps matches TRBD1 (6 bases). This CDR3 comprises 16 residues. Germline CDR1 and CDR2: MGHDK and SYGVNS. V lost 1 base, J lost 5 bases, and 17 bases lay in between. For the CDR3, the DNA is TGTGCCAGCAGTGAATCAGACAGGTTTTCTGGGGAGACCCAGTACTTC. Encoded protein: CASSESDRFSGETQYF.

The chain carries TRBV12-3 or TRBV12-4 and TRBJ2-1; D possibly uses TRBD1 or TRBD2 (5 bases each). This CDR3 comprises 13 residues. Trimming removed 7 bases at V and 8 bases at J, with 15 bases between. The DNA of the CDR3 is TGTGCCAGCAACTTACAGGTGGAGGATGAGCAGTTCTTC. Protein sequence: CASNLQVEDEQFF.

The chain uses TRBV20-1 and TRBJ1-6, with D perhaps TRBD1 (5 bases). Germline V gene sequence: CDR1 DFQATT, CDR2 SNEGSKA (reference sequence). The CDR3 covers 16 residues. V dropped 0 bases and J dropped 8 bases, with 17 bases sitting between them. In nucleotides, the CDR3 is TGCAGTGCTAGAGATCAGACCCGGGGCGTCGATTCACCCCTCCACTTT. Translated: CSARDQTRGVDSPLHF.

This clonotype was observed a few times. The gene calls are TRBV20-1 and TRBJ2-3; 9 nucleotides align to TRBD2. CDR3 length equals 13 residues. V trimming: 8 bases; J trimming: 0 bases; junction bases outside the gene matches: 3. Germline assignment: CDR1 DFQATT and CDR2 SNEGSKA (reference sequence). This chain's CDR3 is CSLLAGSTDTQYF. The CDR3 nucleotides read TGCAGTCTCCTAGCGGGAAGCACAGATACGCAGTATTTT.

The CDR3 spells CASSFGTSGAYTDTQYF. The CDR3 DNA is TGTGCCAGCAGTTTTGGGACTAGCGGGGCCTACACAGATACGCAGTATTTT. The gene calls are TRBV28 and TRBJ2-3; 13 bases map to TRBD2. CDR3 length equals 17 residues. Germline-derived CDR1 and CDR2 are MDHEN and SYDVKM. The V segment lost 3 bases and the J segment 2 bases; nucleotides outside the gene matches: 5.

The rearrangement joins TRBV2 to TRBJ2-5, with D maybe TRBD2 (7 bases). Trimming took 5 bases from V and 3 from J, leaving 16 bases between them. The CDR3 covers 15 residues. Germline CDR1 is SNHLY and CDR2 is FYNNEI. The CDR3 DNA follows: TGTGCCAGCAGTCTCGACGTAGGGGGGGAAGAGACCCAGTACTTC. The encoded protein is CASSLDVGGEETQYF.

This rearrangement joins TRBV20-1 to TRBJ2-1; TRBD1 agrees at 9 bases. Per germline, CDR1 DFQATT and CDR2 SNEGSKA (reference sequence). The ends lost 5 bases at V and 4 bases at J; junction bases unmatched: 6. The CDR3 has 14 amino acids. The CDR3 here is CSAAHRGHYNEQFF. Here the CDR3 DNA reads TGCAGTGCTGCTCACAGGGGGCATTACAATGAGCAGTTCTTC.

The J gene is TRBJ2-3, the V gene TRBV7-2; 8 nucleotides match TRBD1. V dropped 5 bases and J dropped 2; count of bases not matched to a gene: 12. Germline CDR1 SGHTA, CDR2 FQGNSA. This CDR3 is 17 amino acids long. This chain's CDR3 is CASSVYSGTGFTDTQYF. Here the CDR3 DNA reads TGTGCCAGCAGCGTTTACTCCGGGACAGGATTCACAGATACGCAGTATTTT.

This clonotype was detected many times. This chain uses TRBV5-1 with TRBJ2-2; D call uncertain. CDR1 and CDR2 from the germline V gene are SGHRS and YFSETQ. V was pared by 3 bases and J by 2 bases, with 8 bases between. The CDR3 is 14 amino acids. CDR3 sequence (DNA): TGCGCCAGCAGCTGGACGGACAACACCGGGGAGCTGTTTTTT. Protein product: CASSWTDNTGELFF.

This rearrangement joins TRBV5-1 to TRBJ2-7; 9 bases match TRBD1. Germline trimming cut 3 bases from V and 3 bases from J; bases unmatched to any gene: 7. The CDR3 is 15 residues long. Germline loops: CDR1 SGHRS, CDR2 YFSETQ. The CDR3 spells CASSSPGTGRYEQYF. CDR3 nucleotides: TGCGCCAGCAGCTCTCCCGGGACAGGGCGCTACGAGCAGTACTTC.

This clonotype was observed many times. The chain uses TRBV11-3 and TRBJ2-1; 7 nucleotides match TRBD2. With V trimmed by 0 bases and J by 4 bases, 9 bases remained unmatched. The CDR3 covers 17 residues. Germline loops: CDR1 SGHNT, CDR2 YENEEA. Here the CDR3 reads CASSLERGGSAYNEQFF. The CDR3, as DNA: TGTGCCAGCAGCTTAGAGAGGGGCGGGAGCGCTTACAATGAGCAGTTCTTC.

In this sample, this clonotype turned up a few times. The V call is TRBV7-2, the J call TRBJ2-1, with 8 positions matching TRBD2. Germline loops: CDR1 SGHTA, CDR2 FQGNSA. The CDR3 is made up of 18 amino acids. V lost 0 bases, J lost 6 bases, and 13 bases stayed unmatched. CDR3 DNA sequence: TGTGCCAGCAGCTTAGCGCTCTTGTCGGGGGGGCCAGGCAATGAGCAGTTCTTC. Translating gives CASSLALLSGGPGNEQFF.

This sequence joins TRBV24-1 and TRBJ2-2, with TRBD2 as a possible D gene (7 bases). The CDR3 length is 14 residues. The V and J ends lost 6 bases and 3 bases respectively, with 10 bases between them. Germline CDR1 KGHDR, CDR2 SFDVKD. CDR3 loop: CATSWGGDTGELFF. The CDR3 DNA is TGTGCCACCAGTTGGGGGGGCGACACCGGGGAGCTGTTTTTT.

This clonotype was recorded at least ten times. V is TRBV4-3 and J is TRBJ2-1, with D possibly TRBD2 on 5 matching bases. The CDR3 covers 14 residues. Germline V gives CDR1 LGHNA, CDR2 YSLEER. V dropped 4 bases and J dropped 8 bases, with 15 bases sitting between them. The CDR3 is CASSPHRGRDEQFF. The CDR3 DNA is TGCGCCAGCAGCCCCCACCGGGGAAGGGATGAGCAGTTCTTC.

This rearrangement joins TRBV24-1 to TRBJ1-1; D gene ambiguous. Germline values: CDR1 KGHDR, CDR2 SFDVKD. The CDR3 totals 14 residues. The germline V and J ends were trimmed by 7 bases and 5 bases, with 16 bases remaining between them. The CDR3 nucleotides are TGTGCCACCAGGTCTCCGGGAAGTTCGACTGAAGCTTTCTTT. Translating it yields CATRSPGSSTEAFF.

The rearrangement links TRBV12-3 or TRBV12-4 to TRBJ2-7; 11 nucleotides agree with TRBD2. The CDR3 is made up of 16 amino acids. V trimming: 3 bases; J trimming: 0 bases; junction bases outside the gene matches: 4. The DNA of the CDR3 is TGTGCCAGCAGTTTGGGACTAGCGGACTACTCCTACGAGCAGTACTTC. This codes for CASSLGLADYSYEQYF.

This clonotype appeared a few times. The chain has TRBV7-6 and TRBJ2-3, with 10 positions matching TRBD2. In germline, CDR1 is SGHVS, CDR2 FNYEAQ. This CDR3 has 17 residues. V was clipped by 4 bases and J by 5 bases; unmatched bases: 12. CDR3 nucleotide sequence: TGTGCCAGCAGCTCGCAAGGCCTAGCGGGAGTAGGAGATACGCAGTATTTT. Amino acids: CASSSQGLAGVGDTQYF.